The rows below give T cell receptor beta chains drawn from one sample of a study of blood T cells in healthy people across ages. TCRdb recomputed calls from the 5' RACE reads with MiXCR, one row per CDR3 protein. The sample carries more than 1,400,000 distinct CDR3 sequences, roughly 40% recorded once. The sample comprised blood. All receptors come from a young woman in good health. Each CDR3 is given with its conserved first and last residue. The order of the fields is CDR3 length, V gene, D gene, J gene, clone size, CDR3 protein, CDR3 DNA. D genes are given only for firm matches. Some rows have no size entry. The others give once, few or many, or a class for an expanded clone.

13	TRBV12-3/TRBV12-4	NA	TRBJ1-6	NA	CASSVEMNSPLHF	TGTGCCAGCAGTGTAGAAATGAATTCACCCCTCCACTTT
15	TRBV12-3/TRBV12-4	TRBD1	TRBJ1-1	NA	CASSFGTGPHTEAFF	TGTGCCAGCAGTTTTGGGACAGGGCCCCACACTGAAGCTTTCTTT
17	TRBV6-6	TRBD2	TRBJ2-7	NA	CASSYSSLAGLGYEQYF	TGTGCCAGCAGTTACTCTTCCCTAGCGGGGTTGGGCTACGAGCAGTACTTC
14	TRBV28	NA	TRBJ1-5	NA	CASSPQGVSGAQHF	TGTGCCAGCAGTCCTCAAGGGGTGAGTGGGGCCCAGCATTTT
15	TRBV7-9	TRBD1	TRBJ2-1	NA	CASSFAGTGNDEQFF	TGTGCCAGCAGCTTTGCAGGGACAGGGAACGATGAGCAGTTCTTC
13	TRBV6-5	TRBD1	TRBJ2-1	NA	CASGGQGFHEQFF	TGTGCCAGCGGGGGACAGGGGTTCCATGAGCAGTTCTTC
15	TRBV20-1	NA	TRBJ1-6	few	CSASPGGEDNSPLHF	TGCAGTGCTAGTCCTGGGGGCGAGGATAATTCACCCCTCCACTTT
13	TRBV6-5	NA	TRBJ1-5	once	CASSSDVLQPQQF	TGTGCCAGCAGTTCAGACGTACTTCAGCCCCAGCAATTT
12	TRBV29-1	NA	TRBJ1-1	NA	CSVDSGNAEAFF	TGCAGCGTTGACTCAGGGAACGCTGAAGCTTTCTTT
13	TRBV27	NA	TRBJ1-1	NA	CASGPLQGTEAFF	TGTGCCAGCGGACCCCTTCAAGGGACTGAAGCTTTCTTT
16	TRBV3-1	TRBD1	TRBJ2-1	NA	CASSQRQGRSYNEQFF	TGTGCCAGCAGCCAAAGACAGGGAAGGTCCTACAATGAGCAGTTCTTC
17	TRBV7-8	TRBD2	TRBJ2-7	NA	CASSLPGTSGDTYEQYF	TGTGCCAGCAGCCTCCCCGGAACTAGCGGGGATACCTACGAGCAGTACTTC
14	TRBV29-1	NA	TRBJ2-5	NA	CGVVGTRNEETQYF	TGCGGCGTTGTCGGGACAAGAAATGAAGAGACCCAGTACTTC
17	TRBV14	TRBD1	TRBJ2-6	NA	CASSLRQGDSGANVLTF	TGTGCCAGCAGCCTCCGACAGGGCGACTCTGGGGCCAACGTCCTGACTTTT
13	TRBV6-5	TRBD1	TRBJ2-7	few	CASSWDRIGEQYF	TGTGCCAGCAGTTGGGACAGGATAGGAGAGCAGTACTTC
15	TRBV30	TRBD2	TRBJ2-4	NA	CAWIAAGGTYDIQYF	TGTGCCTGGATTGCGGCGGGGGGAACCTACGACATTCAGTACTTC
11	TRBV20-1	NA	TRBJ2-1	NA	CSATTGNEQFF	TGCAGTGCTACGACCGGCAATGAGCAGTTCTTC
17	TRBV5-1	TRBD2	TRBJ2-5	NA	CASSLAENLAGVGEQYF	TGCGCCAGCAGCTTGGCCGAAAATCTAGCGGGAGTGGGAGAGCAGTACTTC
17	TRBV5-5	TRBD2	TRBJ2-1	NA	CASSGPGLAGGTNEQFF	TGTGCCAGCAGCGGACCGGGACTAGCGGGGGGGACTAATGAGCAGTTCTTC
16	TRBV13	TRBD1	TRBJ1-2	NA	CASSLGPGQVGYGYTF	TGTGCCAGCAGCTTAGGCCCGGGACAGGTTGGCTATGGCTACACCTTC
13	TRBV12-3/TRBV12-4	NA	TRBJ2-3	NA	CASSFYGQDTQYF	TGTGCCAGCAGTTTTTATGGTCAAGATACGCAGTATTTT
18	TRBV5-1	TRBD2	TRBJ2-3	NA	CASRPWWTSGKYTDTQYF	TGCGCCAGCCGACCTTGGTGGACTAGCGGGAAGTACACAGATACGCAGTATTTT
16	TRBV20-1	NA	TRBJ2-1	NA	CSARGSWGVRYNEQFF	TGCAGTGCTAGAGGATCCTGGGGCGTACGGTACAATGAGCAGTTCTTC
16	TRBV7-9	NA	TRBJ2-7	few	CASSRDGFASSYEQYF	TGTGCCAGCAGCCGCGACGGGTTTGCTAGCTCCTACGAGCAGTACTTC
14	TRBV7-3	TRBD1	TRBJ2-7	NA	CASSWGQGQYEQYF	TGTGCCAGCAGCTGGGGACAGGGGCAATACGAGCAGTACTTC
14	TRBV7-8	NA	TRBJ2-5	NA	CASSLWDPQETQYF	TGTGCCAGCAGCTTATGGGACCCTCAAGAGACCCAGTACTTC
15	TRBV7-2	TRBD2	TRBJ2-5	NA	CASRGTSGTQETQYF	TGTGCCAGCAGAGGGACTAGCGGGACCCAGGAGACCCAGTACTTC
17	TRBV12-3/TRBV12-4	TRBD1	TRBJ1-2	NA	CASQNEDRGLANYGYTF	TGTGCCAGCCAGAACGAAGACAGGGGATTAGCTAACTATGGCTACACCTTC
13	TRBV7-2	NA	TRBJ1-5	few	CASSLQGAEPQHF	TGTGCCAGCAGCTTACAGGGAGCAGAGCCCCAGCATTTT
14	TRBV6-5	NA	TRBJ2-7	few	CASTREGESYEQYF	TGTGCCAGCACCAGGGAGGGGGAGTCCTACGAGCAGTACTTC
15	TRBV3-1	NA	TRBJ1-1	NA	CASSQDFGQNTEAFF	TGTGCCAGCAGCCAAGATTTTGGACAGAACACTGAAGCTTTCTTT
15	TRBV10-2	NA	TRBJ2-7	NA	CASSETIGAVYEQYF	TGCGCCAGCAGTGAAACGATCGGGGCTGTCTACGAGCAGTACTTC
17	TRBV4-1	NA	TRBJ1-6	NA	CASSPKESQAYNSPLHF	TGCGCCAGCAGCCCGAAAGAGAGCCAGGCATACAATTCACCCCTCCACTTT
15	TRBV2	TRBD1	TRBJ1-1	NA	CASSVIRTGSTEAFF	TGTGCCAGCAGTGTAATCAGGACAGGGAGCACTGAAGCTTTCTTT
16	TRBV2	TRBD2	TRBJ2-5	NA	CASSVPTSGLEETQYF	TGTGCCAGCAGTGTTCCGACTAGCGGACTGGAAGAGACCCAGTACTTC
15	TRBV6-4	NA	TRBJ2-3	NA	CASSVTPGFTDTQYF	TGTGCCAGCAGTGTGACCCCAGGGTTCACAGATACGCAGTATTTT
14	TRBV12-3/TRBV12-4	TRBD2	TRBJ2-7	once	CAGSETSGLYEQYF	TGTGCCGGCAGCGAGACTAGCGGGCTCTACGAGCAGTACTTC